This entry features one TCR beta chain sequence. Its antigen is undetermined. Tagging with unique molecular identifiers was a feature of the TCR beta cDNA libraries. Each sample of about 0.95 to 11 million input T cells yielded roughly 0.5 million cDNA molecules, so each molecule approximated one T cell. TCRdb analysed the PCR reads with MiXCR anew, one entry per CDR3 protein. The sample records roughly 870,000 distinct CDR3 sequences, 53% being singletons. The sample originates from a study of post-analysis software for immune sequencing data. The V gene's germline CDR1 is SEHNR and CDR2 FQNEAQ (reference sequence). V was clipped by 6 bases and J by 2 bases, with 14 bases between them. The CDR3 is 15 residues long. The study's findings and limits: Diversity measured as normalized Chao1 was significantly lower in multiple sclerosis patients than in controls. With TRBV5-6, TRBV5-1 and TRBV20-1 included, roughly five TRBV segments were more frequent in patients than in controls.

Sequenced: blood. The origin of this receptor is a girl aged 10-17 years with multiple sclerosis. The rearrangement joins TRBV7-9 to TRBJ1-5, with D possibly TRBD1 on 5 matching bases. CDR3 residues: CASSPGRGGNQPQHF. CDR3 sequence (DNA): TGTGCCAGCAGTCCAGGGAGAGGGGGCAATCAGCCCCAGCATTTT.